This T cell receptor beta chain was observed in a study of OX40 agonist ivuxolimab in advanced cancers. Study-wide context: Ivuxolimab, which targeted the costimulatory receptor OX40 (CD134), was an agonistic, fully human IgG2 monoclonal antibody. A male proportion of roughly 80% and a mean age of about 60 years, ranging from 23 to 79, were recorded for the dose-escalation cohort. Partial responses were achieved by three dose-escalation patients, of whom one had hepatocellular carcinoma and two had cutaneous melanoma. Intravenous ivuxolimab was administered to patients every 2 weeks at six dose levels: 0.01, 0.1, 0.3, 1.5, 3 and 10 mg/kg. The monotherapy dose-escalation portion (N of about 47 patients) of the phase I ivuxolimab trial is reported in the paper. The purpose of peripheral TCRbeta sequencing was to test whether ivuxolimab changed TCR sequence diversity and led to clonal T-cell expansion. Of the 50 or so patients in dose escalation, about 20 had hepatocellular carcinoma, some 15 had melanoma, 9 had renal cell carcinoma and 9 had head and neck cancer. Prior anti-PD-1, anti-PD-L1 or anti-CTLA-4 therapy was permitted, and about two fifths of dose-escalation patients had received checkpoint inhibitors. The research as a whole found: At doses from 0.1 to 3.0 mg/kg, clonal expansion was seen in both CD4+ and CD8+ blood T cells between baseline and week 6. On average, CD8+ T cells showed more expanded clones than CD4+ T cells after ivuxolimab. Low levels of normalized T-cell clonal expansion were also seen in some patients who did not respond. In the 0.1-3.0 mg/kg groups, partial responders were among the patients with the lowest normalized peripheral clonal expansion, particularly in CD8+ T cells. Which antigens the clonally expanded peripheral T cells were specific for was not determined.

The trial excluded patients who had a history of autoimmune disease or were on systemic immunosuppression. Peripheral blood for TCR sequencing was collected from all dose cohorts at baseline, on cycle 4 day 1, and on cycle 7 day 1. The samples were taken from a phase I, first-in-human, multicenter, open-label dose-escalation trial of ivuxolimab. Adults with locally advanced or metastatic melanoma, renal cell carcinoma, hepatocellular carcinoma or head and neck squamous cell carcinoma were enrolled in the trial. CD4+ and CD8+ T cells were sorted separately from peripheral blood before TCR sequencing. Genomic DNA was isolated from the sorted cells so that the TCRbeta CDR3 region could be sequenced. TCRbeta CDR3 regions were sequenced using the immunoSEQ Assay. The source is immuneACCESS, and TCRdb retained only in-frame sequences with V and J called. Part of the clones is not carried over; for the studies checked, unresolved V genes explain less than half of this, and the remainder is unexplained. In all, the sample holds more than 25,000 clones, and more than 75% of those were seen once. The top ten constitute about 15% of the sample.

The CDR3 numbers 13 residues from cysteine through phenylalanine. This entry keeps only the CDR3 DNA: 39 bases, framed from base 1. Per the germline V gene, ENHRY is the CDR1 and SYGVKD is the CDR2. Cut back by 8 bases and 1 base, the V and J ends lie 8 bases apart. To note about this clone: No antigen is known for it. The record has no base qualities; no much larger clone is one base away.

The sequence derives from an adult with an advanced solid tumor such as melanoma, head and neck, liver or kidney cancer. Recombination connected TRBV10-3 to TRBJ2-2; TRBD1 is a possible D gene, resting on 5 matching bases. The sample consisted of CD4+ or CD8+ T cells sorted from blood, taken in a trial of the OX40 agonist ivuxolimab. CDR3 sequence: CAIGQMNTGELFF. The DNA is as follows: TGTGCCATCGGACAAATGAACACCGGGGAGCTGTTTTTT.